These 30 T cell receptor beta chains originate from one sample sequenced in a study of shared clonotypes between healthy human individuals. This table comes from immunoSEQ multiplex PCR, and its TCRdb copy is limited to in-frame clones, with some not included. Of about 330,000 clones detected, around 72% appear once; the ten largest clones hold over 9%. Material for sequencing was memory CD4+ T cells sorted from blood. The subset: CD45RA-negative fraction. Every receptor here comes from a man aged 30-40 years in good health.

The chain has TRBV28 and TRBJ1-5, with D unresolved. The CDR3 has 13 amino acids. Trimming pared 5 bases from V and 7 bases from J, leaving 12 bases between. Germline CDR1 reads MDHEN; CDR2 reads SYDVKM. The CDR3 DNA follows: TGTGCCAGCAGTCCCTATTTGGACCAGCCCCAGCATTTT. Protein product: CASSPYLDQPQHF. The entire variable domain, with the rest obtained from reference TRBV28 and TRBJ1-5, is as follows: DVKVTQSSRYLVKRTGEKVFLECVQDMDHENMFWYRQDPGLGLRLIYFSYDVKMKEKGDIPEGYSVSREKKERFSLILESASTNQTSMYLCASSPYLDQPQHFGDGTRLSIL.

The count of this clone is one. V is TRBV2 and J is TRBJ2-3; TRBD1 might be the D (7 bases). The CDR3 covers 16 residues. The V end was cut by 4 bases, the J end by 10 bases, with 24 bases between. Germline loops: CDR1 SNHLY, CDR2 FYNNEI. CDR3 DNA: TGTGCCAGCAGTGGGTATTTGCAGGGGGGAATGGTGGCGCAGTATTTT. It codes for CASSGYLQGGMVAQYF.

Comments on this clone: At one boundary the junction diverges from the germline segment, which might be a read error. Written as DNA, the CDR3 is TGTGCCAGCTCCCCACAGGGATTAGCGGGCCTACGGAATGAGCAGTTCTTC. Amino acid sequence: CASSPQGLAGLRNEQFF. The chain couples TRBV18 to TRBJ2-1, with D tentatively TRBD2 (7 bases). Looked up from germline, CDR1 is KGHSH and CDR2 is LQKENI. CDR3 length: 17 amino acids.

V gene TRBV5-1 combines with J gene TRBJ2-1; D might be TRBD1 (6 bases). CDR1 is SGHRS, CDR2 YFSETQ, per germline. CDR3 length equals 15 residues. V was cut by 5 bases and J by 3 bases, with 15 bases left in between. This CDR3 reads CASSLILGGYNEQFF. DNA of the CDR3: TGCGCCAGCAGTTTGATCCTAGGGGGCTACAATGAGCAGTTCTTC.

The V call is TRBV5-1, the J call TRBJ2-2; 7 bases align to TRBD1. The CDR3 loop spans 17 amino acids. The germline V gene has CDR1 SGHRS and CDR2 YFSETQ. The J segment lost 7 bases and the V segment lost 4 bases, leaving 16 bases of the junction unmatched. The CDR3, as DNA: TGCGCCAGCAGCGGAGCGGTTACAGGGGTATTGGGCGGGGAGCTGTTTTTT. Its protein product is CASSGAVTGVLGGELFF.

The chain's CDR3 is CASSGTSANYEQYF. CDR3 in DNA: TGTGCCAGTAGTGGGACTAGCGCGAACTACGAGCAGTACTTC. J is TRBJ2-7 and V is TRBV19; 10 bases match TRBD2. Trimming at V came to 5 bases and at J to 3 bases, leaving 4 bases not matched to a gene. The CDR3 spans 14 residues. Germline CDR1 reads LNHDA; CDR2 reads SQIVND (reference sequence).

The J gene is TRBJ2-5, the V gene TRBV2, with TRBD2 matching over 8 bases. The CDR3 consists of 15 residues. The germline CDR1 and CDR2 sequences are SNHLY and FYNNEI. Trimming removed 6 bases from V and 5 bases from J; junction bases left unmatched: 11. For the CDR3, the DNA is TGTGCCAGCAGCTCCCCTTTAGCGGGACGCGAGACCCAGTACTTC. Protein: CASSSPLAGRETQYF.

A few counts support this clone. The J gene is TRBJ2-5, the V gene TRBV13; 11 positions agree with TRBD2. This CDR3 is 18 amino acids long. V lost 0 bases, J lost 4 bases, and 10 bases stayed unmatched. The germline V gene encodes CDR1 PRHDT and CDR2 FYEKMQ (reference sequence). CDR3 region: CASSLGLGGTSGRETQYF. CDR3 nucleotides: TGTGCCAGCAGCTTAGGCTTAGGCGGGACTAGCGGAAGAGAGACCCAGTACTTC.

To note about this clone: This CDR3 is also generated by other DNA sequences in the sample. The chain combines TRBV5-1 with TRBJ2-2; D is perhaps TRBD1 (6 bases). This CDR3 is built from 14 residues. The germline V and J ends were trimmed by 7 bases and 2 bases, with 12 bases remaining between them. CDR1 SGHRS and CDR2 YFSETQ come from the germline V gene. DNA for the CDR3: TGCGCCAGCTCGCCACAGGGTAACACCGGGGAGCTGTTTTTT. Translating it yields CASSPQGNTGELFF. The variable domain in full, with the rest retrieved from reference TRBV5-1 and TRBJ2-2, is KAGVTQTPRYLIKTRGQQVTLSCSPISGHRSVSWYQQTPGQGLQFLFEYFSETQRNKGNFPGRFSGRQFSNSRSEMNVSTLELGDSALYLCASSPQGNTGELFFGEGSRLTVL.

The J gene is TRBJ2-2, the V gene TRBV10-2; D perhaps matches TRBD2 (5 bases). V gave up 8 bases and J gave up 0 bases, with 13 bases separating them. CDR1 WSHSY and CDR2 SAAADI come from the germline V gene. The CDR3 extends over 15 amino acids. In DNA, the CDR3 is TGCGCCAGCCTTCCCGGGGTCCCGAACACCGGGGAGCTGTTTTTT. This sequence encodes CASLPGVPNTGELFF.

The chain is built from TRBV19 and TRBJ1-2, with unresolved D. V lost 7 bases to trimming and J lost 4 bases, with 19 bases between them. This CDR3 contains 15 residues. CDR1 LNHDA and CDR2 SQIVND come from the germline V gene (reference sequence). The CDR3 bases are TGTGCCAGTAACCCCCGCCTGGAGGCGGTCTATGGCTACACCTTC. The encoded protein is CASNPRLEAVYGYTF.

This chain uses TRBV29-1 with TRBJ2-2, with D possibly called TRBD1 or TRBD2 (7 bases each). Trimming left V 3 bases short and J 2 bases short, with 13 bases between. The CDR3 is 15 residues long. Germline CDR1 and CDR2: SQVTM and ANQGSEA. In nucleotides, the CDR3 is TGCAGCGTTGACCCAGGGGGGGCTAACACCGGGGAGCTGTTTTTT. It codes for CSVDPGGANTGELFF.

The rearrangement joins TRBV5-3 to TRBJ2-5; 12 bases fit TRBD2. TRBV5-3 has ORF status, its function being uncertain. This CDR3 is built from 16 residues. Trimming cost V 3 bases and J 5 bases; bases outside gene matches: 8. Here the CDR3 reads CARSWNLAGGHETQYF. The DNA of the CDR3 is TGTGCCAGAAGCTGGAATCTAGCGGGAGGGCATGAGACCCAGTACTTC.

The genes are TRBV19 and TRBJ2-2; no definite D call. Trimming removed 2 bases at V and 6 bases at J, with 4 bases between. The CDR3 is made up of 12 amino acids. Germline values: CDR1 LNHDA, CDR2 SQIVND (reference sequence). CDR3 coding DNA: TGTGCCAGTAGTATATGGGCCGGGGAGCTGTTTTTT. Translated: CASSIWAGELFF.

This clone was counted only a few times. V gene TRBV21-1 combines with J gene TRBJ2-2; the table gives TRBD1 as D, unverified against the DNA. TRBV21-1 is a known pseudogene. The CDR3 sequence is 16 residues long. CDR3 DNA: TGTGCCAGCAGCAAAACTGCTTGGCAGGAAACCGGGGAGCTGTTTTTT. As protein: CASSKTAWQETGELFF.

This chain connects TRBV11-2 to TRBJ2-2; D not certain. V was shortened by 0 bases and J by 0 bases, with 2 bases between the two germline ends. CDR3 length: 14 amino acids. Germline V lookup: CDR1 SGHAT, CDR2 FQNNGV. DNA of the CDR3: TGTGCCAGCAGCTTAGAGGCGAACACCGGGGAGCTGTTTTTT. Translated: CASSLEANTGELFF.

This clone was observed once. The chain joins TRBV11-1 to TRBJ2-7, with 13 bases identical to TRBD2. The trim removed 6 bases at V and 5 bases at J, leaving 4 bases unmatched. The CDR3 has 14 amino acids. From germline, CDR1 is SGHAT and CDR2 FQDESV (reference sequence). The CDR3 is CASRPGLAGHEQYF. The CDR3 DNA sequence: TGTGCCAGCAGGCCGGGACTAGCGGGACACGAGCAGTACTTC. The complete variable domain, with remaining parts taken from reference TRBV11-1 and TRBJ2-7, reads EAEVAQSPRYKITEKSQAVAFWCDPISGHATLYWYRQILGQGPELLVQFQDESVVDDSQLPKDRFSAERLKGVDSTLKIQPAELGDSAMYLCASRPGLAGHEQYFGPGTRLTVT.

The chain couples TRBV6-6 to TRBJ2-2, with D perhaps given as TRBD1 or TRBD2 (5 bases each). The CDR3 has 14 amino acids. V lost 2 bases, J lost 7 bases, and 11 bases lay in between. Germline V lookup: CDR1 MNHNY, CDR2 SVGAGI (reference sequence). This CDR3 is CASSYPRGNGELFF. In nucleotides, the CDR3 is TGTGCCAGCAGTTACCCGAGGGGAAACGGGGAGCTGTTTTTT.

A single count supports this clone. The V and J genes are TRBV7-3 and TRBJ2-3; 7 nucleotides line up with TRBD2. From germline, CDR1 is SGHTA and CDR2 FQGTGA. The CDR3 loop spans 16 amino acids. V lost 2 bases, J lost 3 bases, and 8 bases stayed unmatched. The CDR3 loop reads CASSLYGTTETDTQYF. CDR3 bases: TGTGCCAGCAGCTTATATGGGACTACCGAAACAGATACGCAGTATTTT.

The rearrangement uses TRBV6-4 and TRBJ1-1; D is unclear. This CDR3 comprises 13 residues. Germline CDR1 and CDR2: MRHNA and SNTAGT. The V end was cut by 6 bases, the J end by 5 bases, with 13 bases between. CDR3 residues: CASREQLTTEAFF. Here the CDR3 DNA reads TGTGCCAGCAGGGAACAACTTACTACTGAAGCTTTCTTT.

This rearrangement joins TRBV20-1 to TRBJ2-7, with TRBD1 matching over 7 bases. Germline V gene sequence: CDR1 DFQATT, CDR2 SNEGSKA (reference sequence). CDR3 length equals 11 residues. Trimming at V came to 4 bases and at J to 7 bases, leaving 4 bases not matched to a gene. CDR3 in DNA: TGCAGTGCTAATAGGGGACAGGAGCAGTACTTC. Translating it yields CSANRGQEQYF.

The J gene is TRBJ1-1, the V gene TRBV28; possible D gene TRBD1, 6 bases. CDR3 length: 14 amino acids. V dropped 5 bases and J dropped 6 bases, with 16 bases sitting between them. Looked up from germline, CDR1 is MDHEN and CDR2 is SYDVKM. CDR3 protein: CASSPLGGRAEAFF. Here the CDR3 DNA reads TGTGCCAGCAGTCCCCTGGGGGGGCGCGCTGAAGCTTTCTTT.

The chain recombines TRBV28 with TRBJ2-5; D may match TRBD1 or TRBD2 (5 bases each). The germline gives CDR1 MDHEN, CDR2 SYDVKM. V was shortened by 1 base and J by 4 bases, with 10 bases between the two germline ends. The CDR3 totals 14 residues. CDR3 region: CASSLSGGRETQYF. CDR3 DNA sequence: TGTGCCAGCAGTTTATCTGGGGGTCGAGAGACCCAGTACTTC.

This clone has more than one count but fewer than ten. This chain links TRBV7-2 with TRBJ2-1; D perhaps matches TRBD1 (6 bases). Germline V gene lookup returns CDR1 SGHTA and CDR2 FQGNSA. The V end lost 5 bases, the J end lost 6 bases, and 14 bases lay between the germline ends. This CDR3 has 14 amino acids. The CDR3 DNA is TGTGCCAGCAGCGCCCGGACAGAGGGCAATGAGCAGTTCTTC. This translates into CASSARTEGNEQFF.

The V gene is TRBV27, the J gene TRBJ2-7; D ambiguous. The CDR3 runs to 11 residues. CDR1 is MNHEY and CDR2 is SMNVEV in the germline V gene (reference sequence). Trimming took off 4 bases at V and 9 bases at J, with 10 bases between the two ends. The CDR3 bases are TGTGCCAGCAGTTCCGTATTGGCGCAGTACTTC. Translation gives CASSSVLAQYF.

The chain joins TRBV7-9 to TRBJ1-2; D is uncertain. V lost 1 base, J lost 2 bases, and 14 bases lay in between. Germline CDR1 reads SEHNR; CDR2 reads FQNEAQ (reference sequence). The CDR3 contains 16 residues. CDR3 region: CASSLDEEVRNYGYTF. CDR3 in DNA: TGTGCCAGCAGCTTAGACGAGGAGGTACGGAACTATGGCTACACCTTC. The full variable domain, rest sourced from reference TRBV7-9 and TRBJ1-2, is DTGVSQNPRHKITKRGQNVTFRCDPISEHNRLYWYRQTLGQGPEFLTYFQNEAQLEKSRLLSDRFSAERPKGSFSTLEIQRTEQGDSAMYLCASSLDEEVRNYGYTFGSGTRLTVV.

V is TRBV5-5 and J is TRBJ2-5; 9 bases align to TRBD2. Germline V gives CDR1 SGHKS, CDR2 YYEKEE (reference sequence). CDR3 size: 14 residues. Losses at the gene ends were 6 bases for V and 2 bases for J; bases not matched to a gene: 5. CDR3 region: CASIKAGGQETQYF. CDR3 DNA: TGTGCCAGCATTAAGGCGGGAGGGCAAGAGACCCAGTACTTC.

Here the CDR3 reads CASRLRQGHSPLHF. The CDR3 nucleotides are TGTGCCAGCAGACTCAGACAGGGGCATTCACCCCTCCACTTT. The rearrangement links TRBV2 to TRBJ1-6, with 8 nucleotides matching TRBD1. CDR1 is SNHLY, CDR2 FYNNEI, per germline. The trim removed 6 bases at V and 8 bases at J, leaving 6 bases unmatched. The CDR3 has 14 residues.

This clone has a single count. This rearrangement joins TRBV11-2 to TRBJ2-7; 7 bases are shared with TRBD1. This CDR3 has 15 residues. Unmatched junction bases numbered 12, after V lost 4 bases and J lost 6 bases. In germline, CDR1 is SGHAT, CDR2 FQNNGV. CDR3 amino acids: CASSSTTGLRAEQYF. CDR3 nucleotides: TGTGCCAGCAGCTCGACGACAGGGTTGAGGGCCGAGCAGTACTTC.

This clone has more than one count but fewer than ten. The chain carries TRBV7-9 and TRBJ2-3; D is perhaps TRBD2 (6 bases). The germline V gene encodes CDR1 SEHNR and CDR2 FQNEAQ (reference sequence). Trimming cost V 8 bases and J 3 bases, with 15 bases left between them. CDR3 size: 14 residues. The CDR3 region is CASRPGTVTDTQYF. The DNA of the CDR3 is TGTGCCAGCCGACCAGGGACTGTGACAGATACGCAGTATTTT.